A single sample is the source of the 15 T cell receptor beta chains below, sequenced in a study of shared clonotypes between healthy human individuals. The repertoire was sequenced with immunoSEQ multiplex PCR; TCRdb's copy has only in-frame clones and lacks some. The table records 1 million to 1.3 million clones, approximately 80% of them present only once. Sequenced sample: memory CD4+ T cells from PBMCs. Subset in this sample: CD45RA-negative fraction. Source of these receptors: a man between 18 and 35 years old in good health. Some clones in this sample may be carry-over from other donors' samples.

This chain connects TRBV7-3 to TRBJ2-3; a possible D gene is TRBD2 (5 bases). This CDR3 is built from 15 residues. The germline V gene encodes CDR1 SGHTA and CDR2 FQGTGA. V was trimmed by 4 bases and J by 0 bases, leaving 11 bases between them. In DNA form, the CDR3 reads TGTGCCAGCAGCTCAGGACTGCCTAGCACAGATACGCAGTATTTT. It translates to CASSSGLPSTDTQYF. Using reference TRBV7-3 and TRBJ2-3 for the parts outside the CDR3, the full variable domain is GAGVSQTPSNKVTEKGKYVELRCDPISGHTALYWYRQSLGQGPEFLIYFQGTGAADDSGLPNDRFFAVRPEGSVSTLKIQRTERGDSAVYLCASSSGLPSTDTQYFGPGTRLTVL.

This clone has just one count. This rearrangement joins TRBV7-3 to TRBJ2-3, with 10 bases lining up with TRBD1. Trimming took 1 base from V and 4 from J; bases not matched to a gene: 5. The germline CDR1 and CDR2 sequences are SGHTA and FQGTGA. CDR3 length: 16 residues. CDR3 bases: TGTGCCAGCAGCTTAATTACCGGGACAGGGGCAGATACGCAGTATTTT. It translates to CASSLITGTGADTQYF. Combining the CDR3 with reference TRBV7-3 and TRBJ2-3 gives the whole variable domain GAGVSQTPSNKVTEKGKYVELRCDPISGHTALYWYRQSLGQGPEFLIYFQGTGAADDSGLPNDRFFAVRPEGSVSTLKIQRTERGDSAVYLCASSLITGTGADTQYFGPGTRLTVL.

The V call is TRBV4-1, the J call TRBJ1-4, with D unclear. The CDR3 length is 14 residues. The germline gives CDR1 MGHRA, CDR2 YSYEKL. V was shortened by 6 bases and J by 0 bases, with 8 bases between the two germline ends. CDR3 protein: CASRVTATNEKLFF. The CDR3 bases are TGCGCCAGCAGAGTAACAGCAACTAATGAAAAACTGTTTTTT.

The chain uses TRBV6-1 and TRBJ1-2, with D unclear. Germline V gene data show CDR1 as MNHNS and CDR2 as SASEGT. The CDR3 extends over 18 amino acids. V was cut by 2 bases and J by 0 bases, with 19 bases left in between. CDR3 loop: CASSEKRKFTTSNYGYTF. CDR3 nucleotide sequence: TGTGCCAGCAGTGAAAAGAGGAAGTTCACGACCTCTAACTATGGCTACACCTTC.

The chain couples TRBV23-1 to TRBJ2-5; D uncertain. TRBV23-1 is labeled an ORF, and its function is uncertain. This CDR3 comprises 15 residues. V lost 2 bases, J lost 1 base, and 11 bases lay in between. The CDR3 protein is CASSQRAGPQETQYF. The DNA of the CDR3 is TGCGCCAGCAGTCAAAGGGCTGGGCCCCAAGAGACCCAGTACTTC.

This chain joins TRBV5-8 and TRBJ2-3; TRBD2 matches at 7 bases. CDR1 and CDR2 (germline): SGHTS, YDEGEE. The CDR3 totals 16 residues. Losses at the gene ends were 3 bases for V and 2 bases for J; bases not matched to a gene: 9. For the CDR3, the DNA is TGTGCCAGCAGCTCCCTCGAGGGAGGGGTCACAGATACGCAGTATTTT. This translates into CASSSLEGGVTDTQYF.

The chain uses TRBV14 and TRBJ2-1; D remains unclear. The CDR3 consists of 15 residues. Between the trimmed V and J ends, which lost 0 bases and 7 bases, there was a span of 13 bases. Germline V CDR1 and CDR2: SGHDN, FVKESK. CDR3 in amino acids: CASSQDGTPRNEQFF. The CDR3, as DNA: TGTGCCAGCAGCCAAGATGGAACGCCCCGGAATGAGCAGTTCTTC.

This clone was seen a single time. V gene TRBV15 combines with J gene TRBJ2-3, with D tentatively TRBD2 (5 bases). The germline V and J ends were trimmed by 0 bases and 3 bases, with 7 bases remaining between them. The CDR3 totals 14 residues. The germline gives CDR1 LNHNV, CDR2 YYDKDF (reference sequence). CDR3 sequence: CATSREPGTDTQYF. CDR3 coding DNA: TGTGCCACCAGCAGAGAGCCGGGGACAGATACGCAGTATTTT.

DNA of the CDR3: TGTGCCAGTAGTCCGGGGGACACCTACGAGCAGTACTTC. Translation gives CASSPGDTYEQYF. The chain employs TRBV19 and TRBJ2-7; D may match TRBD1 or TRBD2 (6 bases each). Trimming shortened V by 5 bases and J by 2 bases, and 10 bases separated the two germline ends. This CDR3 contains 13 residues. Germline CDR1 LNHDA, CDR2 SQIVND (reference sequence).

The CDR3: CASSFLAGNEQFF. In DNA, the CDR3 is TGTGCCAGCAGCTTCCTAGCCGGCAATGAGCAGTTCTTC. The rearrangement links TRBV7-3 to TRBJ2-1; perhaps TRBD2 as D (5 bases). The CDR3 sequence is 13 residues long. The germline V and J ends were trimmed by 3 bases and 6 bases, with 9 bases remaining between them. Germline CDR1 SGHTA, CDR2 FQGTGA. The full variable domain, in which reference TRBV7-3 and TRBJ2-1 provide the parts outside the CDR3, is GAGVSQTPSNKVTEKGKYVELRCDPISGHTALYWYRQSLGQGPEFLIYFQGTGAADDSGLPNDRFFAVRPEGSVSTLKIQRTERGDSAVYLCASSFLAGNEQFFGPGTRLTVL.

The chain links TRBV28 to TRBJ1-1; D gene uncertain. Germline V gene data show CDR1 as MDHEN and CDR2 as SYDVKM. V was shortened by 6 bases and J by 5 bases, with 13 bases between the two germline ends. This CDR3 is 13 amino acids long. CDR3 coding DNA: TGTGCCAGCAGGGGGTCGTGGGGTACTGAAGCTTTCTTT. It encodes CASRGSWGTEAFF.

This clone was observed a few times. The genes are TRBV28 and TRBJ1-1; perhaps TRBD1 as D (5 bases). CDR3 length: 11 amino acids. Germline CDR1 is MDHEN and CDR2 is SYDVKM. V lost 6 bases and J lost 11, with 13 bases in between. CDR3 in amino acids: CASSLEGSAFF. The CDR3 DNA follows: TGTGCCAGCAGCTTAGAGGGGAGCGCTTTCTTT.

As regards this clone: A far bigger clonotype differs at one base, so this is likely a read error. Other DNA sequences from this sample encode an identical CDR3 as well. The chain joins TRBV7-9 to TRBJ1-5; D unresolved. With 6 bases removed from V and 8 bases from J, the gap between germline ends came to 11 bases. The CDR3 is 12 residues long. Germline CDR1 and CDR2: SEHNR and FQNEAQ (reference sequence). The CDR3 DNA is TGTGCCAGCAGTTTGGATCAAAAGCCCCAGCATTTT. Translating it yields CASSLDQKPQHF.

To note about this clone: The identical CDR3 is also encoded by other nucleotide sequences in the sample. The chain recombines TRBV28 with TRBJ2-5; possible D gene TRBD2, 5 bases. CDR1 is MDHEN, CDR2 SYDVKM, per germline. CDR3 length: 14 residues. The V end was cut by 1 base, the J end by 1 base, with 7 bases between. CDR3 loop: CASSLSLAQETQYF. The CDR3 DNA is TGTGCCAGCAGTTTATCGCTAGCCCAAGAGACCCAGTACTTC.

The J gene is TRBJ2-1, the V gene TRBV6-5, with 7 positions matching TRBD1. Germline V gene lookup returns CDR1 MNHEY and CDR2 SVGAGI. The CDR3 has 14 residues. After removal of 7 bases from V and 8 bases from J, the junction contained 11 bases not matched to a gene. The CDR3 sequence is CASKKGALVHEQFF. Written as DNA, the CDR3 is TGTGCCAGCAAGAAGGGGGCACTAGTCCATGAGCAGTTCTTC.